The table lists the clone carrying this T cell receptor beta chain with a few counts. Antigen: not known. The record originates from a study of PD-1 blockade in mismatch repair-deficient tumors. Study as a whole: All were previously treated, progressing patients with about twelve mismatch repair-deficient cancer types. Study-level findings and limits: Rapid post-treatment expansion, then contraction, generally preceding radiologic response, marked tumor-resident clones.

TCRdb's copy holds only in-frame clones and misses some; the assay was immunoSEQ multiplex PCR. Of some 22,000 clones listed, roughly four fifths are singletons. This clonotype was obtained from an adult with mismatch repair-deficient cancer. Material: peripheral blood, obtained 2 weeks after starting pembrolizumab.

The CDR3 protein is CASSYTGGGRTDTQYF. The CDR3 region has the DNA TGCGCCAGCAGCTATACGGGAGGGGGACGCACAGATACGCAGTATTTT. The rearrangement uses TRBV5-1 and TRBJ2-3, with 8 bases fitting TRBD2. CDR3 length equals 16 residues. The trim removed 3 bases at V and 1 base at J, leaving 7 bases unmatched. CDR1 and CDR2 from the germline V gene are SGHRS and YFSETQ.